This entry lists 9 T cell receptor beta chains sequenced from one sample in a study of blood T cell repertoires in COVID-19. Libraries were prepared by immunoSEQ multiplex PCR; TCRdb keeps only in-frame clonotypes and omits some of them. The data show about 140,000 clones, roughly 80% seen once. The specimen sequenced was peripheral blood. The receptors were sampled from a man in his fifties or sixties with acute or convalescent COVID-19.

The chain has TRBV2 and TRBJ1-5; D is perhaps TRBD1 (6 bases). The CDR3 contains 13 residues. Germline V gives CDR1 SNHLY, CDR2 FYNNEI. V shed 5 bases and J shed 7 bases, with 12 bases lying between them. For the CDR3, the DNA is TGTGCCAGCAGTTACAGGGAGGGGCAGCCCCAGCATTTT. This encodes CASSYREGQPQHF.

V is TRBV11-2 and J is TRBJ1-5; D gene ambiguous. The germline V gene has CDR1 SGHAT and CDR2 FQNNGV. The germline V and J ends were trimmed by 5 bases and 0 bases, with 5 bases remaining between them. The CDR3 extends over 13 amino acids. The CDR3 region is CASSRDSNQPQHF. CDR3 nucleotide sequence: TGTGCCAGCAGCCGAGATAGCAATCAGCCCCAGCATTTT.

The chain joins TRBV3-1 (or the pseudogene TRBV3-2) to TRBJ1-6; TRBD1 aligns across 7 bases. V gave up 1 base and J gave up 7 bases; unmatched junction bases: 1. Germline V gene sequence: CDR1 LGHDT, CDR2 YNNKEL (reference sequence). The CDR3 sequence is 14 residues long. CDR3 nucleotides: TGTGCCAGCAGCCAAGCCAGGGGGAATTCACCCCTCCACTTT. Translating gives CASSQARGNSPLHF.

The gene calls are TRBV28 and TRBJ1-4; D gene uncertain. This CDR3 region has 14 residues. Between the trimmed V and J ends, which lost 6 bases and 8 bases, there was a span of 16 bases. Germline V gene sequence: CDR1 MDHEN, CDR2 SYDVKM. The CDR3 loop reads CASSSMRGGEKLFF. The CDR3 nucleotides are TGTGCCAGCAGCTCAATGCGGGGAGGGGAAAAACTGTTTTTT.

The V call is TRBV11-2, the J call TRBJ1-6; 8 bases align to TRBD1. The germline V gene has CDR1 SGHAT and CDR2 FQNNGV. The CDR3 has 14 residues. J was trimmed by 10 bases and V by 5 bases; bases with no gene match: 7. The DNA of the CDR3 is TGTGCCAGCAGCCAAGGGACAGGCAAATCACCCCTCCACTTT. Amino acids: CASSQGTGKSPLHF. Full variable domain (rest looked up from reference TRBV11-2 and TRBJ1-6): EAGVAQSPRYKIIEKRQSVAFWCNPISGHATLYWYQQILGQGPKLLIQFQNNGVVDDSQLPKDRFSAERLKGVDSTLKIQPAKLEDSAVYLCASSQGTGKSPLHFGNGTRLTVT.

The CDR3 spells CSASSPDRGNGYTF. The CDR3 nucleotides read TGCAGTGCTAGTAGTCCGGACAGGGGTAATGGCTACACCTTC. The rearrangement links TRBV20-1 to TRBJ1-2; TRBD1 agrees at 9 bases. After removal of 3 bases from V and 6 bases from J, the junction contained 8 bases not matched to a gene. The germline CDR1 and CDR2 sequences are DFQATT and SNEGSKA (reference sequence). The CDR3 is 14 amino acids.

The chain uses TRBV10-3 and TRBJ2-5; 11 bases match TRBD1. V shed 10 bases and J 8 bases; nucleotides not matched to a gene: 12. This CDR3 contains 14 residues. Germline CDR1 reads ENHRY; CDR2 reads SYGVKD. The CDR3 coding sequence is TGTGCCACCAAGAACCGGGACAGGGGGGAAACCCAGTACTTC. Its protein product is CATKNRDRGETQYF.

The chain is built from TRBV5-1 and TRBJ2-3; D may be TRBD2 (5 bases). Trimming stripped 2 bases from V and 3 bases from J, with 10 bases between. CDR3 length equals 14 residues. The V gene's germline CDR1 is SGHRS and CDR2 YFSETQ. The CDR3 loop reads CASSFSGSTDTQYF. CDR3 in DNA: TGCGCCAGCAGCTTTTCGGGGTCTACAGATACGCAGTATTTT. The whole variable domain, filled in from reference TRBV5-1 and TRBJ2-3, reads KAGVTQTPRYLIKTRGQQVTLSCSPISGHRSVSWYQQTPGQGLQFLFEYFSETQRNKGNFPGRFSGRQFSNSRSEMNVSTLELGDSALYLCASSFSGSTDTQYFGPGTRLTVL.

J is TRBJ2-5 and V is TRBV19; 7 nucleotides agree with TRBD1. Germline V lookup: CDR1 LNHDA, CDR2 SQIVND (reference sequence). V shed 5 bases and J 1 base; nucleotides not matched to a gene: 1. There are 13 residues in the CDR3. Written as DNA, the CDR3 is TGTGCCAGTAGTTGGGACAGCCAAGAGACCCAGTACTTC. Translation: CASSWDSQETQYF.